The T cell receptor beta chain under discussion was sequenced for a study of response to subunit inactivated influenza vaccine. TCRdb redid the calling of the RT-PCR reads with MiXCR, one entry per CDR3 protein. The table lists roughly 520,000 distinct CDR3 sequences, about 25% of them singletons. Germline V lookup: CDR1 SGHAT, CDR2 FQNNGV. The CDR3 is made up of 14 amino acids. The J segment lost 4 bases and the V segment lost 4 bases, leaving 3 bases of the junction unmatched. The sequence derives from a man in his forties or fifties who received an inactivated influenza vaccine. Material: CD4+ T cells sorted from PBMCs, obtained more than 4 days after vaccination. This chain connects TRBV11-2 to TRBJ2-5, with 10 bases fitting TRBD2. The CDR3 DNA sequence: TGTGCCAGCAGCTCCCTAGCGGGGGTAGAGACCCAGTACTTC. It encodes CASSSLAGVETQYF.